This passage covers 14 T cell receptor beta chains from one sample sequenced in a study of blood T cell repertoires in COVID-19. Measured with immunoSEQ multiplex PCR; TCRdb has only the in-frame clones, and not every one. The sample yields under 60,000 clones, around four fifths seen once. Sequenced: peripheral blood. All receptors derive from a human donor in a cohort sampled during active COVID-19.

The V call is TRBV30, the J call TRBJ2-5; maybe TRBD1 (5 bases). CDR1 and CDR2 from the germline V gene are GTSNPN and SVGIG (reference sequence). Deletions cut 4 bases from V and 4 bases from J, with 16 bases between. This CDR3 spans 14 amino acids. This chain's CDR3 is CAWTMGLFRETQYF. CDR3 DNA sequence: TGTGCCTGGACCATGGGGCTTTTTAGAGAGACCCAGTACTTC.

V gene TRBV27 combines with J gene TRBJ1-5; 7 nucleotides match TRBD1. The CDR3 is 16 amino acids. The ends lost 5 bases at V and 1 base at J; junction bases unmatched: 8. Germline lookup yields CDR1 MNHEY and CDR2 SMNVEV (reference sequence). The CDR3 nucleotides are TGTGCCAGCAGTGAACAGGGGTTTGCAAGCAATCAGCCCCAGCATTTT. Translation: CASSEQGFASNQPQHF.

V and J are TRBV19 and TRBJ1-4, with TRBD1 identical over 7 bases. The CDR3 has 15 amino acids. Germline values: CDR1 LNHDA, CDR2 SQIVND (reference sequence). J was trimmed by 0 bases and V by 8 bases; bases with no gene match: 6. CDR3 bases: TGTGCCAGTCAGGACAGGCGAGCAACTAATGAAAAACTGTTTTTT. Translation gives CASQDRRATNEKLFF. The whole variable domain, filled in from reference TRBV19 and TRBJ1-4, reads DGGITQSPKYLFRKEGQNVTLSCEQNLNHDAMYWYRQDPGQGLRLIYYSQIVNDFQKGDIAEGYSVSREKKESFPLTVTSAQKNPTAFYLCASQDRRATNEKLFFGSGTQLSVL.

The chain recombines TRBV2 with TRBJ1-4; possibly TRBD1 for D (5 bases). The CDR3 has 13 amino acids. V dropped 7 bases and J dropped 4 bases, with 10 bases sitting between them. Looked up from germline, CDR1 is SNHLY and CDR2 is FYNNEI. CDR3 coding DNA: TGTGCCAGCATGGGGCGCTTTAATGAAAAACTGTTTTTT. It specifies CASMGRFNEKLFF.

As DNA, the CDR3 is TGTGCCAGCAGTTCCAGTTCCACAGGGGGGTCACCCCTCCACTTT. The encoded protein is CASSSSSTGGSPLHF. The rearrangement joins TRBV6-6 to TRBJ1-6; TRBD1 matches 8 bases. The CDR3 is 15 amino acids. V lost 4 bases, J lost 10 bases, and 9 bases stayed unmatched. Germline CDR1 and CDR2: MNHNY and SVGAGI (reference sequence).

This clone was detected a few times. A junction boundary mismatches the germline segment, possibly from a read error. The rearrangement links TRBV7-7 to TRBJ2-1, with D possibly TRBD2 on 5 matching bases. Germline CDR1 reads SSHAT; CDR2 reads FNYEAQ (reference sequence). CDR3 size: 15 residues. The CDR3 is CASSRGGFTYNEQFF. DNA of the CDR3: TGTGCTAGCAGCCGAGGAGGTTTTACCTACAATGAGCAGTTCTTC.

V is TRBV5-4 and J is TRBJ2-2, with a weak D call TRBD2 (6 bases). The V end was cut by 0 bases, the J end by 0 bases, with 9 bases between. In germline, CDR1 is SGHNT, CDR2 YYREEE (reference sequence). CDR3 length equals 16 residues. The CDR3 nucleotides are TGTGCCAGCAGCTTGGAACTAGCCGCGAACACCGGGGAGCTGTTTTTT. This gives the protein CASSLELAANTGELFF.

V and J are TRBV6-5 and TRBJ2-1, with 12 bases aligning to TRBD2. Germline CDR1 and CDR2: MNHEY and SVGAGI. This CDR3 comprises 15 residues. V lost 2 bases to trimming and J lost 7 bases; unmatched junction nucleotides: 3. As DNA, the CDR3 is TGTGCCAGCAGTTACGGCCTAGCGGGGGGGAATGAGCAGTTCTTC. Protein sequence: CASSYGLAGGNEQFF.

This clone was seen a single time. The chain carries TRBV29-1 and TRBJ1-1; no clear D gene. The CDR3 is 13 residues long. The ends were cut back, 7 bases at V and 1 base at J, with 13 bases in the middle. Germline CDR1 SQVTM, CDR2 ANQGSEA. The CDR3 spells CSARGLGNTEAFF. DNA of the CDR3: TGCAGCGCCAGAGGTTTGGGGAACACTGAAGCTTTCTTT. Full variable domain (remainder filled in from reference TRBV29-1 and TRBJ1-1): SAVISQKPSRDICQRGTSLTIQCQVDSQVTMMFWYRQQPGQSLTLIATANQGSEATYESGFVIDKFPISRPNLTFSTLTVSNMSPEDSSIYLCSARGLGNTEAFFGQGTRLTVV.

The CDR3, as DNA: TGTGCCAGCAGCGTCACAGACTCTGGAAACACCATATATTTT. Encoded protein: CASSVTDSGNTIYF. This chain joins TRBV9 and TRBJ1-3; D remains ambiguous. Germline V gene lookup returns CDR1 SGDLS and CDR2 YYNGEE. CDR3 length: 14 residues. Deletions cut 2 bases from V and 0 bases from J, with 6 bases between. The variable domain in full, completed from reference TRBV9 and TRBJ1-3, reads DSGVTQTPKHLITATGQRVTLRCSPRSGDLSVYWYQQSLDQGLQFLIQYYNGEERAKGNILERFSAQQFPDLHSELNLSSLELGDSALYFCASSVTDSGNTIYFGEGSWLTVV.

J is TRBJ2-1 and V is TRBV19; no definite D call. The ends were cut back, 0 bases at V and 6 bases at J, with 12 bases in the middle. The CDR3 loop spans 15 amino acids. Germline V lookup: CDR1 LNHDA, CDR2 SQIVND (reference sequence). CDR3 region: CASSIEPGSGNEQFF. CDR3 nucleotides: TGTGCCAGTAGTATAGAACCGGGTTCCGGCAATGAGCAGTTCTTC.

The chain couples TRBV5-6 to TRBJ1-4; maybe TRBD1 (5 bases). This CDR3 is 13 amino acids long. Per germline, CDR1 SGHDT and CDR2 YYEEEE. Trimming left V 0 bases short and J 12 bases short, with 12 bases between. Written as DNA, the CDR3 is TGTGCCAGCAGCTTGGCCAAGGGGATGGAACTGTTTTTT. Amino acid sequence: CASSLAKGMELFF.

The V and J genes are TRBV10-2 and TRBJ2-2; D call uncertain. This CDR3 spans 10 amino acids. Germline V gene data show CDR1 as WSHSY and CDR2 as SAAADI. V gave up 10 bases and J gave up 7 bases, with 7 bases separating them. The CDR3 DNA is TGCGCCACCACAAACGGGGAGCTGTTTTTT. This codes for CATTNGELFF.

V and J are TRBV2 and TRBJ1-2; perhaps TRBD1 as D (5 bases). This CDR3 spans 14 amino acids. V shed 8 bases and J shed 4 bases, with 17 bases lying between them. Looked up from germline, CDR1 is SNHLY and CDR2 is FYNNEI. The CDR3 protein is CASGQQTGFYGYTF. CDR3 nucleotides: TGTGCCAGCGGGCAACAAACAGGTTTCTATGGCTACACCTTC. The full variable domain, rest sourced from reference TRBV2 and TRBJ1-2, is EPEVTQTPSHQVTQMGQEVILRCVPISNHLYFYWYRQILGQKVEFLVSFYNNEISEKSEIFDDQFSVERPDGSNFTLKIRSTKLEDSAMYFCASGQQTGFYGYTFGSGTRLTVV.